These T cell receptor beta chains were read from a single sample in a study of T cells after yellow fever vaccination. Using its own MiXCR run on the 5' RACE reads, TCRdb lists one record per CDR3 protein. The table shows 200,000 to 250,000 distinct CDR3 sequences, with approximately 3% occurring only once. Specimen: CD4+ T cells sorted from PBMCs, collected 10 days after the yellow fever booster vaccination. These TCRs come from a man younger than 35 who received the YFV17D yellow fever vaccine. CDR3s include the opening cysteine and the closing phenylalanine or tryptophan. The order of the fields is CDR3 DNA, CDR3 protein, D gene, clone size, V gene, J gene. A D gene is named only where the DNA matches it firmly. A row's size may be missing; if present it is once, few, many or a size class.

TGCGCCAGCAGCCTCCAACCCCCCAGGGCCGGCGATCAGCCCCAGCATTTT	CASSLQPPRAGDQPQHF	.	.	TRBV4-1	TRBJ1-5
TGCAGTGCTAGACCGTCAGGAGGGGACTCTGAAGCTTTCTTT	CSARPSGGDSEAFF	.	.	TRBV20-1	TRBJ1-1
TGCGCCAGCAGCTTCTCGACTAGCGGGGGGGCCGGAGATACGCAGTATTTT	CASSFSTSGGAGDTQYF	TRBD2	many	TRBV4-3	TRBJ2-3
TGCGCCAGCAGCCAAGATGGGTGGGACAGGTTCTCCTACAATGAGCAGTTCTTC	CASSQDGWDRFSYNEQFF	TRBD1	many	TRBV4-3	TRBJ2-1
TGTGCCAGCAATCTCGACTCTGGGGCCAACGTCCTGACTTTC	CASNLDSGANVLTF	.	few	TRBV6-6	TRBJ2-6
TGTGCCAGCAGTTTTCAGGAAGGCACACAGCCCCAGCATTTT	CASSFQEGTQPQHF	.	few	TRBV12-3/TRBV12-4	TRBJ1-5
TGTGCCAGCAGCTCCCGCCCCGGACAGGGCCGTCACGGGCAGTACTTC	CASSSRPGQGRHGQYF	TRBD1	.	TRBV7-2	TRBJ2-7
TGCGCCAGCAGCCGATCGGGACAGACGGGATATGGCTACACCTTC	CASSRSGQTGYGYTF	TRBD1	many	TRBV4-3	TRBJ1-2
TGTGCCAGCAGGGGGACAGCGAACACCGGGGAGCTGTTTTTT	CASRGTANTGELFF	TRBD1	many	TRBV27	TRBJ2-2
TGTGCCAGCAGCCGCACCACCGGGGAGCTGTTTTTT	CASSRTTGELFF	.	.	TRBV7-3	TRBJ2-2
TGCAGTGCCTGGACAGGGAACACTGAAGCTTTCTTT	CSAWTGNTEAFF	TRBD1	.	TRBV20-1	TRBJ1-1
TGCAGTGCTAAAAAAACTTCGGGCCCCGCAGATACGCAGTATTTT	CSAKKTSGPADTQYF	.	few	TRBV20-1	TRBJ2-3
TGTGCCAGCAGCTTTTTCCAGACAGAGAGCACAGATACGCAGTATTTT	CASSFFQTESTDTQYF	.	many	TRBV7-6	TRBJ2-3
TGCAGCGTGGCAGGGGAGAATAGCAATCAGCCCCAGCATTTT	CSVAGENSNQPQHF	.	.	TRBV29-1	TRBJ1-5
TGCGCCAGCAGCTTGGAGTTAGCGGGGGCCATGGCAACCCAGTACTTC	CASSLELAGAMATQYF	TRBD2	many	TRBV5-1	TRBJ2-5
TGTGCCAGCAGGAGGGGGGGAAACACCGGGGAGCTGTTTTTT	CASRRGGNTGELFF	.	many	TRBV2	TRBJ2-2
TGCGCCAGCAGCCAAGATCGCGGGGGGTTCCAAGAGACCCAGTACTTC	CASSQDRGGFQETQYF	TRBD2	.	TRBV4-3	TRBJ2-5
TGTGCCAGCAGCTTCACCACCCAGGGCCCCCTCCACTTT	CASSFTTQGPLHF	.	many	TRBV7-9	TRBJ1-6
TGTGCCAGCACCCCAGGCGGGGTCACCCACACCGGGGAGCTGTTTTTT	CASTPGGVTHTGELFF	.	.	TRBV6-5	TRBJ2-2
TGCGCCAGCAGGCTGACAGGGGGCTCCCAAGAGACCCAGTACTTC	CASRLTGGSQETQYF	TRBD1	few	TRBV5-1	TRBJ2-5
TGCAGTGATTATGAGCGGGGGGGCGTGGAGACCCAGTACTTC	CSDYERGGVETQYF	TRBD2	many	TRBV20-1	TRBJ2-5
TGTGCCAGCAGTGTCTCCGGGACAGGGAACAATGAGCAGTTCTTC	CASSVSGTGNNEQFF	TRBD1	many	TRBV25-1	TRBJ2-1
TGCGCCAGCAGCCCCGGGGTTAATGAGCAGTTCTTC	CASSPGVNEQFF	.	many	TRBV5-1	TRBJ2-1
TGCAGTGCTAGTGAGCCAGCAGAAAAACGGGGTGAGCAGTTCTTC	CSASEPAEKRGEQFF	.	.	TRBV20-1	TRBJ2-1
TGTGCCAGCAGCTTGGAGGACAGGGAAGCTTTCTTT	CASSLEDREAFF	TRBD1	.	TRBV5-4	TRBJ1-1
TGCGCCAGCCAACCCGCGGGATACACAGATACGCAGTATTTT	CASQPAGYTDTQYF	.	many	TRBV5-1	TRBJ2-3
TGTGCCAGCAGACTCTTAAATACGCAGTATTTT	CASRLLNTQYF	.	many	TRBV7-2	TRBJ2-3
TGTGCCAGCGGAGCGGGACACAGCTCCTACAATGAGCAGTTCTTC	CASGAGHSSYNEQFF	.	many	TRBV3-2	TRBJ2-1
TGTGCCAGCAGCAGCTCTCAGGGCTCCTACGAGCAGTACTTC	CASSSSQGSYEQYF	.	many	TRBV16	TRBJ2-7
TGTGCCAGCAGTGAAAGTGGGGCCAACGTCCTGACTTTC	CASSESGANVLTF	.	.	TRBV2	TRBJ2-6
TGTGCCAGCAGTTACTCAGGTACCTCCACAGATACGCAGTATTTT	CASSYSGTSTDTQYF	.	many	TRBV6-5	TRBJ2-3
TGTGCCAGCAGTGACTACCGACAAGAACTGTTTTTT	CASSDYRQELFF	.	many	TRBV6-2/TRBV6-3	TRBJ1-4
TGCGCCAGCAGCCAGGCCGGGACGGTAGCCTACGAGCAGTACTTC	CASSQAGTVAYEQYF	.	many	TRBV5-1	TRBJ2-7
TGTGCCAGCAGCTTACAGGGGGAGGGCACTGAAGCTTTCTTT	CASSLQGEGTEAFF	TRBD1	many	TRBV7-9	TRBJ1-1
TGCGCCAGCAGCCCGGTCCCAGGGGGCTACAATGAGCAGTTCTTC	CASSPVPGGYNEQFF	TRBD1	.	TRBV5-1	TRBJ2-1
TGTGCCAGCCGCCCGGGACTAGCGGGGGGTCAAGAGACCCAGTACTTC	CASRPGLAGGQETQYF	TRBD2	many	TRBV7-8	TRBJ2-5